This T cell receptor (beta chain) was observed in a study of beta chain features in type 1 diabetes. General observations from the study: Whatever favoring of shorter templates PCR might show would apply equally to patients and controls. TCRB CDR3s from Type 1 diabetes patients were moderately but significantly shorter in all four CD4+ subsets.

This clone was observed a few times. Its specificity is unknown. The germline V gene encodes CDR1 SGHAT and CDR2 FQNNGV. This CDR3 has 14 amino acids. The V end lost 0 bases, the J end lost 6 bases, and 10 bases lay between the germline ends. Since all of the isolated RNA was reverse transcribed, expressed TCRB transcripts were what got sequenced. Only in-frame clones appear in the TCRdb table, and some are missing; sequencing was by immunoSEQ multiplex PCR. The sample records around 340,000 clones, 9.3% being singletons. This TCR was sampled from a man aged 25-45 years with type 1 diabetes. Sequencing was done on a sample of central memory CD4+ T cells from blood. The chain combines TRBV11-2 with TRBJ2-3, with TRBD1 as a possible D gene (6 bases). CDR3 DNA sequence: TGTGCCAGCAGCTTAGATAGGGGGATGGATACGCAGTATTTT. Translation: CASSLDRGMDTQYF.